This record covers a single T cell receptor beta chain. This sample is drawn from a study of blood T cell repertoires in COVID-19. Study overall: Samples came from the United States, Italy and Spain, spanning acute and convalescent COVID-19. PBMCs, B-cell-depleted T cells, or T cells provided the cDNA or gDNA that made up the material.

Per the germline V gene, CDR1 is MDHEN and CDR2 is SYDVKM. The CDR3 has 14 residues. V trimming: 1 base; J trimming: 10 bases; junction bases outside the gene matches: 5. Per the original methods: Estimation of nucleated cell counts was performed using reference gene primer amplification. Produced via immunoSEQ multiplex PCR; TCRdb's table is partial and in-frame only. That table is the source of V, J and clone size, and D and trimming were worked out from the DNA. The sample comprises 35,000 to 50,000 clones, around 85% of which are singletons, and 12% rests with the top ten. The chain recombines TRBV28 with TRBJ2-3; TRBD2 matches at 10 bases. The specimen was peripheral blood. The TCR comes from a human donor in a cohort sampled during active COVID-19. CDR3: CASSLSSGGEAQYF. As DNA, the CDR3 is TGTGCCAGCAGTTTATCTAGCGGGGGAGAGGCGCAGTATTTT.